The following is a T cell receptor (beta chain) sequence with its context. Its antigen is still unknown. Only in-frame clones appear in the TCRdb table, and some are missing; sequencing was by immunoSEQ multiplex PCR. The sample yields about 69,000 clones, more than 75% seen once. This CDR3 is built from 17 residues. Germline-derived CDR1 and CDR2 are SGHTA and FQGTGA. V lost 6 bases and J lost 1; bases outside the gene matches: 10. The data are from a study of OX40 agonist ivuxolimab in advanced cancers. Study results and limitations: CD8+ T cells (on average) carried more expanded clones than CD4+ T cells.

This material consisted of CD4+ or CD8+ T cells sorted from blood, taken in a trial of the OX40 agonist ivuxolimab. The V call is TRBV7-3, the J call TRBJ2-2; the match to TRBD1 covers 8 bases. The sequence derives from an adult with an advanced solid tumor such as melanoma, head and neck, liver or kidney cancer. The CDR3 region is CASSRDPGQVNTGELFF. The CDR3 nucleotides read TGTGCCAGCAGTCGAGACCCGGGACAGGTGAACACCGGGGAGCTGTTTTTT.